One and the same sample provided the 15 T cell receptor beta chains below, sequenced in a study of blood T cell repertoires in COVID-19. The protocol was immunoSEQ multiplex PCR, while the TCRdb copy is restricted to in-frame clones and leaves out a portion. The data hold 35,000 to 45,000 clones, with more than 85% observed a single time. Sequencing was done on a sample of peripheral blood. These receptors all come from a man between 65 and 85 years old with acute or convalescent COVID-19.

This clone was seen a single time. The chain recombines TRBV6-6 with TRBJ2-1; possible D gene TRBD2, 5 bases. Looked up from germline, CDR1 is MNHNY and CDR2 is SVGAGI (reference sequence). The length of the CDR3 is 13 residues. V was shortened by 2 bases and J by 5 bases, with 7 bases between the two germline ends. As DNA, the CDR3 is TGTGCCAGCAGTTACCGGGGAAACAATGAGCAGTTCTTC. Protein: CASSYRGNNEQFF.

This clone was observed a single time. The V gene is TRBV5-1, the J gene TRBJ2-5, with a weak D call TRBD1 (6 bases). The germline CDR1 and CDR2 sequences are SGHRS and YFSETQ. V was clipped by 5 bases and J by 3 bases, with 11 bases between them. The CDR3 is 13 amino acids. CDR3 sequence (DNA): TGCGCCAGCAGGATAGGGGGAAAAGAGACCCAGTACTTC. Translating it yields CASRIGGKETQYF. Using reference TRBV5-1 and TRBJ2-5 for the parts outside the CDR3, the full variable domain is KAGVTQTPRYLIKTRGQQVTLSCSPISGHRSVSWYQQTPGQGLQFLFEYFSETQRNKGNFPGRFSGRQFSNSRSEMNVSTLELGDSALYLCASRIGGKETQYFGPGTRLLVL.

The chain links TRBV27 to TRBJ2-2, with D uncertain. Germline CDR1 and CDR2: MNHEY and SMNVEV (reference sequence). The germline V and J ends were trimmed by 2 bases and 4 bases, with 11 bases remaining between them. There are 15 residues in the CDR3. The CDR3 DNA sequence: TGTGCCAGCAGTTTAAACAGTTTGGGCACCGGGGAGCTGTTTTTT. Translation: CASSLNSLGTGELFF.

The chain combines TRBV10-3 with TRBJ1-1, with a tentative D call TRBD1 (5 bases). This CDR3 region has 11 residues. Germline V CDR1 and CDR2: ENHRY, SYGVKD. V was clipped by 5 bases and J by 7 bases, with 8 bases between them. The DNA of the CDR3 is TGTGCCATCAGTACAGGAGATGAAGCTTTCTTT. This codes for CAISTGDEAFF.

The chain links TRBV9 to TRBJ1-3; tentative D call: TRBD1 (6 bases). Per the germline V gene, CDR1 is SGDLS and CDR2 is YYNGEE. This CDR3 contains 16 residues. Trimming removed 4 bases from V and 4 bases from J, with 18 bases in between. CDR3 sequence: CASSTSLQQGGNTIYF. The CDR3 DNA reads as TGTGCCAGCAGCACCTCTTTACAACAGGGAGGAAACACCATATATTTT.

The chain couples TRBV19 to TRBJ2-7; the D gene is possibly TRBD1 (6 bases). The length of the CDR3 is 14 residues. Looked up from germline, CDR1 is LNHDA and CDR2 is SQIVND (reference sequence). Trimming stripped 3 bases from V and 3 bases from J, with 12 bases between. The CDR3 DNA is TGTGCCAGTAGTATTGGCAGGGGCCTCTACGAGCAGTACTTC. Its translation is CASSIGRGLYEQYF. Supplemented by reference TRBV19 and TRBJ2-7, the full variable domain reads DGGITQSPKYLFRKEGQNVTLSCEQNLNHDAMYWYRQDPGQGLRLIYYSQIVNDFQKGDIAEGYSVSREKKESFPLTVTSAQKNPTAFYLCASSIGRGLYEQYFGPGTRLTVT.

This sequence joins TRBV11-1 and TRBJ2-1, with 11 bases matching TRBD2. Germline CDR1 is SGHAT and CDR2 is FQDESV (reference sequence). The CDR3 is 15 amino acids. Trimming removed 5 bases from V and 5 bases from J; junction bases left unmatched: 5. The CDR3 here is CASSVTSGMNNEQFF. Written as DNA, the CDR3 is TGTGCCAGCAGCGTGACTAGCGGGATGAACAATGAGCAGTTCTTC.

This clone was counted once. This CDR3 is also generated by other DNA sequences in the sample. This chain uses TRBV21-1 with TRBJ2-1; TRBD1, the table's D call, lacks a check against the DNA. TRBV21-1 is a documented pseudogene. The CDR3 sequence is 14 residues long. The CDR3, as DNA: TGTGCCAGCAGCATGCGACCGATTACAGGGGAGCAGTTCTTC. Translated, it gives CASSMRPITGEQFF.

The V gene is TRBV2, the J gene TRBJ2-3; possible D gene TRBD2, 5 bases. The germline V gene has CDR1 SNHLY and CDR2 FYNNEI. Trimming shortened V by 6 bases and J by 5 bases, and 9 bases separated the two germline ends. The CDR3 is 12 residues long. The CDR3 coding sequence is TGTGCCAGCAGGGCAGGAGGAGATACGCAGTATTTT. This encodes CASRAGGDTQYF. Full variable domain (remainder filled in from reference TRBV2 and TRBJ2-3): EPEVTQTPSHQVTQMGQEVILRCVPISNHLYFYWYRQILGQKVEFLVSFYNNEISEKSEIFDDQFSVERPDGSNFTLKIRSTKLEDSAMYFCASRAGGDTQYFGPGTRLTVL.

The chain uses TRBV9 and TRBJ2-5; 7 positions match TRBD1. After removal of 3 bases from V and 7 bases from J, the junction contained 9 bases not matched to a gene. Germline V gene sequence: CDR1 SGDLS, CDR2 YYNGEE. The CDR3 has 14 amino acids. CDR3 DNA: TGTGCCAGCAGCGGGGGGACAGTAAGTGCGACCCAGTACTTC. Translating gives CASSGGTVSATQYF.

The CDR3 region has the DNA TGTGCCAGCAGTTACTCCCAGGGTGAGCAGTTCTTC. Translated: CASSYSQGEQFF. V gene TRBV6-5 combines with J gene TRBJ2-1, with D possibly TRBD1 on 5 matching bases. The CDR3 sequence is 12 residues long. Germline CDR1 is MNHEY and CDR2 is SVGAGI. V dropped 0 bases and J dropped 9 bases, with 6 bases sitting between them.

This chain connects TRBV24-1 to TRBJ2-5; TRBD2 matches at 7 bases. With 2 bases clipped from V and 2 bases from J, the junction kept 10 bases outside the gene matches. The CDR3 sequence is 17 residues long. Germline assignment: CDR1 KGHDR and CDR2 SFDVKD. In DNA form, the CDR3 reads TGTGCCACCAGTGATTCCCCCAGGGCTAGCGGACAAGAGACCCAGTACTTC. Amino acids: CATSDSPRASGQETQYF.

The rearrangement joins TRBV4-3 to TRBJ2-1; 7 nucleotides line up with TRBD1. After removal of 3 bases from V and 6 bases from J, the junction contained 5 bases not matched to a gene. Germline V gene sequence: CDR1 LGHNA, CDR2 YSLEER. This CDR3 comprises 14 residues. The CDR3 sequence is CASSQRGLVNEQFF. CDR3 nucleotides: TGCGCCAGCAGCCAGAGGGGGCTGGTCAATGAGCAGTTCTTC.

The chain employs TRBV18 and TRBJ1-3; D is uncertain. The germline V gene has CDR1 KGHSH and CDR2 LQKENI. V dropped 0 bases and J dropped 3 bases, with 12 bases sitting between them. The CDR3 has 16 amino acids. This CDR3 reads CASSPPSGRDGNTIYF. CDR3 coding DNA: TGTGCCAGCTCACCACCGTCGGGGAGGGATGGAAACACCATATATTTT.

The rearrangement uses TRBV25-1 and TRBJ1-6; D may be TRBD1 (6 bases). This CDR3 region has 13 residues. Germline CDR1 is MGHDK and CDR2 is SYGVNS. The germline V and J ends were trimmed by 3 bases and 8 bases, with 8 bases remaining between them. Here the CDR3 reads CASSEAGDSPLHF. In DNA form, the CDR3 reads TGTGCCAGCAGTGAGGCAGGGGATTCACCCCTCCACTTT.